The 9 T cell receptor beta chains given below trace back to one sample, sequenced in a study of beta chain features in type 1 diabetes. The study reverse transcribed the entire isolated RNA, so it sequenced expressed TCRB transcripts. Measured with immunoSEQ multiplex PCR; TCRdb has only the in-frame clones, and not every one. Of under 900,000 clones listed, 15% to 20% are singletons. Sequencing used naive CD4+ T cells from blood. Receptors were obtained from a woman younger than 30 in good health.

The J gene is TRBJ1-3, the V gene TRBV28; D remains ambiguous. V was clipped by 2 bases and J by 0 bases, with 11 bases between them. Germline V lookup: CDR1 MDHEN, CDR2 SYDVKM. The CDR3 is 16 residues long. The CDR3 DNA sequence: TGTGCCAGCAGTTTACCCGCAGCCAGCTCTGGAAACACCATATATTTT. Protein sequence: CASSLPAASSGNTIYF.

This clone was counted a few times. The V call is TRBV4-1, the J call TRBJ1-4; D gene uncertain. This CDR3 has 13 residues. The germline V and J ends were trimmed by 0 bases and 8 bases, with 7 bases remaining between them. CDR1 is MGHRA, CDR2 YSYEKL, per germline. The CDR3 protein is CASSQEGREKLFF. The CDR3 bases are TGCGCCAGCAGCCAAGAAGGCAGGGAAAAACTGTTTTTT.

The CDR3 nucleotides read TGTGCCAGTAGAACTATCTACTTC. Amino acid sequence: CASRTIYF. The chain combines TRBV19 with TRBJ2-5; D is unclear. The CDR3 extends over 8 amino acids. Trimming cost V 6 bases and J 14 bases, with 7 bases left between them. Looked up from germline, CDR1 is LNHDA and CDR2 is SQIVND (reference sequence).

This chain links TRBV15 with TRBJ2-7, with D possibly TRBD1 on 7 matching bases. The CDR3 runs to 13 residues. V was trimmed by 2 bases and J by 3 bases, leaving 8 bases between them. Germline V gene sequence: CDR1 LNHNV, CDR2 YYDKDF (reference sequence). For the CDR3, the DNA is TGTGCCACCAGCAGACAGGGGGGCTACGAGCAGTACTTC. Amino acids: CATSRQGGYEQYF.

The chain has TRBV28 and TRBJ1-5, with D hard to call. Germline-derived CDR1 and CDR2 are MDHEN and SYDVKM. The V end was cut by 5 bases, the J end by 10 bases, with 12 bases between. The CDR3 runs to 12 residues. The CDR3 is CASSLRVSPQHF. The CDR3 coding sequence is TGTGCCAGCAGTCTGCGGGTTTCCCCCCAGCATTTT.

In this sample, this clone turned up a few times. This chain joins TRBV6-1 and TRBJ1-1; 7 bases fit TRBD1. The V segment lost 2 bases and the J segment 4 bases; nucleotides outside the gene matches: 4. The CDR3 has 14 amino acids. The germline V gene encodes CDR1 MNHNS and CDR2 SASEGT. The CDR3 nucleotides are TGTGCCAGCAGTGAAATAACAGGGGTCACTGAAGCTTTCTTT. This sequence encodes CASSEITGVTEAFF.

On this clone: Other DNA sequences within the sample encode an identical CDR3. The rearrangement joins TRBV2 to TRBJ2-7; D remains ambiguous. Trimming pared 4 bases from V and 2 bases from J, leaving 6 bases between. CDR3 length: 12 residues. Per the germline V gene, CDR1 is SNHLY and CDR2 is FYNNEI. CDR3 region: CASSGSPYEQYF. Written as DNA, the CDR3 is TGTGCCAGCAGTGGGAGCCCCTACGAGCAGTACTTC.

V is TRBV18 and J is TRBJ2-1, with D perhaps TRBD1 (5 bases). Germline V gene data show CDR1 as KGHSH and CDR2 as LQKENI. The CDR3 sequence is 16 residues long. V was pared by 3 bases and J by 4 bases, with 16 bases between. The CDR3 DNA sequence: TGTGCCAGCTCACCCAGGGTTAAGACAGTATACAATGAGCAGTTCTTC. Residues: CASSPRVKTVYNEQFF.

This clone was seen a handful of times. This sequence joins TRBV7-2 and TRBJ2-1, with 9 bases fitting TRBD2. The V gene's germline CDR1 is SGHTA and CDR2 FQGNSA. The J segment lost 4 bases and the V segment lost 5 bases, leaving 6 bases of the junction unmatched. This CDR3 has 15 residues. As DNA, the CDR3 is TGTGCCAGCAGCCGCTTCGCGGGAGGGTACAATGAGCAGTTCTTC. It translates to CASSRFAGGYNEQFF.